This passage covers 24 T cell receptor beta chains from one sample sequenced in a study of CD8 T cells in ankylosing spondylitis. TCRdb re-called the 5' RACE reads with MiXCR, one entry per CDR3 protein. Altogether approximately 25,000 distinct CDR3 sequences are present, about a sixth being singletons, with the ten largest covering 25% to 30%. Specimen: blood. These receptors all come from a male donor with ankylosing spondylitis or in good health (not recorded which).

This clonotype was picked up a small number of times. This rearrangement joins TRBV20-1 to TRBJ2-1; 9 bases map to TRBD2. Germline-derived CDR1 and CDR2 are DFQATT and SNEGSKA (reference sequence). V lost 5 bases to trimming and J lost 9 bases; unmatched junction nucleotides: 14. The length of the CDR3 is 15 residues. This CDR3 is CSAGERRGGPPEQFF. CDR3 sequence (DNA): TGCAGTGCTGGGGAACGGCGGGGGGGCCCCCCTGAGCAGTTCTTC.

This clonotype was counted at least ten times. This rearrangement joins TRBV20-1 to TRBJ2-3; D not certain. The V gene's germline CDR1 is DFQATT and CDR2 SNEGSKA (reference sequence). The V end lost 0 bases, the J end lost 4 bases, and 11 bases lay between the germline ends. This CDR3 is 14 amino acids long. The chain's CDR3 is CSAREGSWADTQYF. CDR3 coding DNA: TGCAGTGCTAGAGAGGGGTCCTGGGCAGATACGCAGTATTTT.

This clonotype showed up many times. CDR3 loop: CSVVTGGTEAFF. As DNA, the CDR3 is TGCAGCGTAGTTACAGGGGGCACTGAAGCTTTCTTT. The J gene is TRBJ1-1, the V gene TRBV29-1; 8 nucleotides agree with TRBD1. The V segment lost 6 bases and the J segment 4 bases; nucleotides outside the gene matches: 4. This CDR3 comprises 12 residues. CDR1 is SQVTM, CDR2 ANQGSEA, per germline.

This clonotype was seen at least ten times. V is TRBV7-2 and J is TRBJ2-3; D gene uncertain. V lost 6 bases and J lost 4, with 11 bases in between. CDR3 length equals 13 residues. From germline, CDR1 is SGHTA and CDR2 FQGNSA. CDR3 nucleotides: TGTGCCAGCAGAAATTCAGCTTCAGATACGCAGTATTTT. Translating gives CASRNSASDTQYF.

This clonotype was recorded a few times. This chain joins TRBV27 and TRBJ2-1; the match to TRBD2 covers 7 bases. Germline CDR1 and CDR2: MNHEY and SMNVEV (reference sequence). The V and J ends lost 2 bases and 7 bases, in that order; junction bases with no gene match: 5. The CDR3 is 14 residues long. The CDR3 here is CASSLRDYGNEQFF. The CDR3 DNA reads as TGTGCCAGCAGTTTAAGGGACTACGGAAATGAGCAGTTCTTC.

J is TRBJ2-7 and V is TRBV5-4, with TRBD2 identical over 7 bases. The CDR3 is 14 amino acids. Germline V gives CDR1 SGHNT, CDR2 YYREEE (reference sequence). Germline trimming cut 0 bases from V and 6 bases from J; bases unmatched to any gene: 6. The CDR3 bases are TGTGCCAGCAGCTTGGTGGCGGGGGTCGGCGAGCAGTACTTC. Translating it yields CASSLVAGVGEQYF. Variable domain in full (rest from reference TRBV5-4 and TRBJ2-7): ETGVTQSPTHLIKTRGQQVTLRCSSQSGHNTVSWYQQALGQGPQFIFQYYREEENGRGNFPPRFSGLQFPNYSSELNVNALELDDSALYLCASSLVAGVGEQYFGPGTRLTVT.

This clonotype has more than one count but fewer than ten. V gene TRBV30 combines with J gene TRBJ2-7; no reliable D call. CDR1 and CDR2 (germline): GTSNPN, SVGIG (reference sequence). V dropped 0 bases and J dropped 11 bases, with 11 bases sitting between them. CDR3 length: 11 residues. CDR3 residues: CAWSVLSEEYF. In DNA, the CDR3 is TGTGCCTGGAGTGTACTGAGTGAGGAGTACTTC.

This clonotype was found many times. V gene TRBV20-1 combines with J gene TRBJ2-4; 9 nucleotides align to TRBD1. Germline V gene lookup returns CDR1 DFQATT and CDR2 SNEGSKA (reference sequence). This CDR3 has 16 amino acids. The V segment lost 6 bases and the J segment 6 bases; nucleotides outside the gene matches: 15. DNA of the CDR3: TGCAGTGCACTGGGACAGGGTGGACCATCCGGAAACATTCAGTACTTC. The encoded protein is CSALGQGGPSGNIQYF.

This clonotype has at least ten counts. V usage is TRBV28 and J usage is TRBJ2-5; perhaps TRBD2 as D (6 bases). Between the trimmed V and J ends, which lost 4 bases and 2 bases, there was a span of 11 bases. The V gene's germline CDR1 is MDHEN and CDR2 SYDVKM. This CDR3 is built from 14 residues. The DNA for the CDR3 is TGTGCCAGCAGTTCTCTGGGGGGTCAAGAGACCCAGTACTTC. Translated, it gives CASSSLGGQETQYF.

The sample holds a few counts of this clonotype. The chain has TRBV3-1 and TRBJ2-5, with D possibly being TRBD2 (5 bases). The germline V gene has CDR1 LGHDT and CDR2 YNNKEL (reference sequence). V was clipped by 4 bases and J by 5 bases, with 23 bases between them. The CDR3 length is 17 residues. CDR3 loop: CASSPLVASNGMETQYF. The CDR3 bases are TGTGCCAGCAGCCCACTAGTGGCATCCAACGGCATGGAGACCCAGTACTTC.

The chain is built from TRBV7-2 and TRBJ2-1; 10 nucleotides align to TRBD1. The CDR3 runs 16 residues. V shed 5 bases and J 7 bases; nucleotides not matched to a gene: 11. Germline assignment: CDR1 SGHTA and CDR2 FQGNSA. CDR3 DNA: TGTGCCAGCAGCAGAGGGACAGGGGCTCCTAAAAATGAGCAGTTCTTC. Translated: CASSRGTGAPKNEQFF.

CDR3 region: CASSWTGTANEKLFF. The CDR3 DNA sequence: TGTGCCAGCAGTTGGACCGGGACAGCGAATGAAAAACTGTTTTTT. This rearrangement joins TRBV12-3 or TRBV12-4 to TRBJ1-4; TRBD1 aligns across 7 bases. The V segment lost 4 bases and the J segment 5 bases; nucleotides outside the gene matches: 7. The CDR3 runs to 15 residues.

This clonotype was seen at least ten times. CDR3 nucleotides: TGCAGTGCTAGAGTCCCGAACATATACGAGCAGTACTTC. Protein product: CSARVPNIYEQYF. The rearrangement links TRBV20-1 to TRBJ2-7, with D uncertain. The germline V and J ends were trimmed by 1 base and 4 bases, with 11 bases remaining between them. Germline V gene lookup returns CDR1 DFQATT and CDR2 SNEGSKA (reference sequence). The CDR3 loop spans 13 amino acids.

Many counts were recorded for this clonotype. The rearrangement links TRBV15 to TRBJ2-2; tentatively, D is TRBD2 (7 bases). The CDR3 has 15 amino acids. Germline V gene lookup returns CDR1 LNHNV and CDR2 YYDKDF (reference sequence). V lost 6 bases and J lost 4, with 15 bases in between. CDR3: CATSFRGAGTGELFF. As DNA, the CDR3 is TGTGCCACCAGTTTTCGGGGGGCCGGCACCGGGGAGCTGTTTTTT.

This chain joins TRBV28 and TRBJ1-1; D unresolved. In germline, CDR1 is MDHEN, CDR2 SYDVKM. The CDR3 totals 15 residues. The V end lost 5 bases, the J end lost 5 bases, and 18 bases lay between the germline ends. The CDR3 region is CASSPTPVGGTEAFF. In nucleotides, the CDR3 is TGTGCCAGCAGTCCCACCCCGGTTGGTGGGACTGAAGCTTTCTTT.

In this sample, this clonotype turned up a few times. CDR3 coding DNA: TGTGCCACCAGTGAGGAAGGCCTGCCGGAGCCAAATCAGTATTTT. Amino acids: CATSEEGLPEPNQYF. V gene TRBV24-1 combines with J gene TRBJ2-3, with D hard to call. From germline, CDR1 is KGHDR and CDR2 SFDVKD. The CDR3 covers 15 residues. The V end lost 4 bases, the J end lost 12 bases, and 22 bases lay between the germline ends.

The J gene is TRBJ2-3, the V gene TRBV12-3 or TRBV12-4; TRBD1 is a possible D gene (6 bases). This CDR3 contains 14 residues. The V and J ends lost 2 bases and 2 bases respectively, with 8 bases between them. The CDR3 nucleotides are TGTGCCAGCAGTTTAAGGGGGAACACAGATACGCAGTATTTT. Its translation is CASSLRGNTDTQYF.

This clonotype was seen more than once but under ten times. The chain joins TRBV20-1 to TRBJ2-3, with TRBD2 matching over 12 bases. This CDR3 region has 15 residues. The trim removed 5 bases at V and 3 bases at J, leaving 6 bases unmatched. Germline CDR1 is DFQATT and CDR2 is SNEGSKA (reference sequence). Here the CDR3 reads CSAVSSGGATDTQYF. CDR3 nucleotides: TGCAGTGCTGTGTCTAGCGGGGGGGCAACAGATACGCAGTATTTT.

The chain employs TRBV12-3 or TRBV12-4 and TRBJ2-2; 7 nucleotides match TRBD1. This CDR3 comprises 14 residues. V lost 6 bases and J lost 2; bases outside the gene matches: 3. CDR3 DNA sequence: TGTGCCAGCAGCCGGGACAGCAACACCGGGGAGCTGTTTTTT. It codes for CASSRDSNTGELFF.

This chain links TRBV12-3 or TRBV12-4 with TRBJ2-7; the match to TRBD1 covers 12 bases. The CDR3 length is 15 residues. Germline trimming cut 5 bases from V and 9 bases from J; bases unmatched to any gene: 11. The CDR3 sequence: CASSASGTGGLGQYF. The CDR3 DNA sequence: TGTGCCAGCAGTGCATCCGGGACAGGGGGCTTGGGGCAGTACTTC.

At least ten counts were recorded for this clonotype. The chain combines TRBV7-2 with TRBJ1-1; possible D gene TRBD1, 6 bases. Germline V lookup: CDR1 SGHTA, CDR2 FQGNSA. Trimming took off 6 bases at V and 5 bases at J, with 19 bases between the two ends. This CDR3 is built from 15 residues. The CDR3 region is CASSPRGGVGTEAFF. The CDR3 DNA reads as TGTGCCAGCAGTCCCAGGGGCGGGGTAGGGACTGAAGCTTTCTTT.

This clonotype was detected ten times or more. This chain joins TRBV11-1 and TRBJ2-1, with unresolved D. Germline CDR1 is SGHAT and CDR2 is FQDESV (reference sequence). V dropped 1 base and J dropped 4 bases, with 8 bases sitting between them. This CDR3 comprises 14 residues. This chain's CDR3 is CASSLDDGYNEQFF. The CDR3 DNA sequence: TGTGCCAGCAGCTTAGACGACGGGTACAATGAGCAGTTCTTC.

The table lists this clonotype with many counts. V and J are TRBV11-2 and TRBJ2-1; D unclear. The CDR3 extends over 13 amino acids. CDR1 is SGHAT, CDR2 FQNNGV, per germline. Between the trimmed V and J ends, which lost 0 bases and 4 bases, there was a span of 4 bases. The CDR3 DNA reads TGTGCCAGCAGCTTAGATCGTTACAATGAGCAGTTCTTC. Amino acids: CASSLDRYNEQFF.

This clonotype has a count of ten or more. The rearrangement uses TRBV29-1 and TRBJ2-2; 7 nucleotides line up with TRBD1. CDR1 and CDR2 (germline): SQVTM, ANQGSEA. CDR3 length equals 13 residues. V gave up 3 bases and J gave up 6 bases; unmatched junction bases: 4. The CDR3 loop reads CSVETGSAGELFF. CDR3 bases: TGCAGCGTTGAGACAGGGTCGGCCGGGGAGCTGTTTTTT.